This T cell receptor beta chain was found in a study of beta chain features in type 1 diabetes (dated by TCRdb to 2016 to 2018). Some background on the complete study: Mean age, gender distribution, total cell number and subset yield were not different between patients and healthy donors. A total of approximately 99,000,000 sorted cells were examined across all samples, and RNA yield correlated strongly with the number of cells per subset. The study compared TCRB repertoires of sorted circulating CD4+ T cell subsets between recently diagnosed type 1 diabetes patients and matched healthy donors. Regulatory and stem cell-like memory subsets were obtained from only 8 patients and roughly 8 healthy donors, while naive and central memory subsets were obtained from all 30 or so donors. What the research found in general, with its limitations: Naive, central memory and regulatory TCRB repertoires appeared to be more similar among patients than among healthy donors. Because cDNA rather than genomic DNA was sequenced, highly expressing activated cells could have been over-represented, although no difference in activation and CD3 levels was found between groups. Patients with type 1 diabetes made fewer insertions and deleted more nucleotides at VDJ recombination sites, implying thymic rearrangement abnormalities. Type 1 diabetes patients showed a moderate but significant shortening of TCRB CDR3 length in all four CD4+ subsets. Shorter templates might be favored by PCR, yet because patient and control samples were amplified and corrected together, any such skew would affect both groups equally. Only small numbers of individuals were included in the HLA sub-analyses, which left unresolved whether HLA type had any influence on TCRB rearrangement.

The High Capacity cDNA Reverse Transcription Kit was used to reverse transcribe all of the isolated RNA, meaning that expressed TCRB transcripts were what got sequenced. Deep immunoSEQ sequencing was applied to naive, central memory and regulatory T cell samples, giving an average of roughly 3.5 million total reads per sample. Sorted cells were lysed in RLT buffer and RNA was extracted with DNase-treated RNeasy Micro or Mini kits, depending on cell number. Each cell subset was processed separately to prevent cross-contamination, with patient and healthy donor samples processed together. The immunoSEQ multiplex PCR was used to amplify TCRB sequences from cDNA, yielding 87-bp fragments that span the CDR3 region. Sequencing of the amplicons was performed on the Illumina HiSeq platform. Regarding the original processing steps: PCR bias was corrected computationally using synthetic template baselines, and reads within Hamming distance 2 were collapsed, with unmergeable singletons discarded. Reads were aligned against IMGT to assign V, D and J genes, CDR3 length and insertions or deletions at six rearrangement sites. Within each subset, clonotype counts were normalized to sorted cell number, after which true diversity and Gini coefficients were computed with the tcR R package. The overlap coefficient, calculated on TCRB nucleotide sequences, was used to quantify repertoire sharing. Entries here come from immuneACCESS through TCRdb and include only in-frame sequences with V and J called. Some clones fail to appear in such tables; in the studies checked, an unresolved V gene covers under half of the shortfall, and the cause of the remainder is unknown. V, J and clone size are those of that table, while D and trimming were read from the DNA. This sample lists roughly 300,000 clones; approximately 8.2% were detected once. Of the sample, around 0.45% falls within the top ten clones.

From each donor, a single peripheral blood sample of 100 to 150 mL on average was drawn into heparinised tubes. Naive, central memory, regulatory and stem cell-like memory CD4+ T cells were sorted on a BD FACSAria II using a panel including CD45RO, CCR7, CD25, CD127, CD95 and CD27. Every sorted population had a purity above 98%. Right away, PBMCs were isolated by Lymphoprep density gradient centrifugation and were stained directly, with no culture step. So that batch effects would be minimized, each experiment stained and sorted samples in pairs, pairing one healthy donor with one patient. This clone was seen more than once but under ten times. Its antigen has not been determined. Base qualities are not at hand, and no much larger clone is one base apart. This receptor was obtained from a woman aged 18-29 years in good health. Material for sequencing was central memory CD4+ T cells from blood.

CDR3 sequence: CASSIRTGTNYGYTF. The sequence in DNA is TGTGCCAGCAGTATCCGGACGGGAACCAACTATGGCTACACCTTC. The chain is made from TRBV28 and TRBJ1-2, with the D gene uncertain. According to the germline V gene, CDR1 reads MDHEN and CDR2 reads SYDVKM. Between the V and J ends, shortened by 5 bases and 2 bases respectively, the junction contains 15 bases. Inclusive of the bounding cysteine and phenylalanine, the CDR3 is 15 residues long. Only the CDR3 DNA is retained, 45 bases long and in frame from the first base.